This T cell receptor beta chain was identified in a study of cytomegalovirus exposure and HLA in healthy donors. A remark on this clone: The antigen is undetermined.

The PCR was carried out with 60 Vbeta primers and 13 Jbeta primers. Profiling relied on immunoSEQ multiplex PCR, and the TCRdb table lists in-frame clones only, not all of them. The data hold under 150,000 clones, with approximately 83% observed a single time. Study results and caveats: Common viral pathogens seemed to be connected with several of the most significant clusters, according to a later analysis.

V lost 0 bases and J lost 5, with 17 bases in between. The CDR3 consists of 17 residues. The V gene's germline CDR1 is LNHNV and CDR2 YYDKDF (reference sequence). V usage is TRBV15 and J usage is TRBJ2-1, with D possibly matching TRBD1 (7 bases). The sequencing input was PBMCs. The receptor's source is a woman aged 18-29 years in good health and CMV-seronegative. In nucleotides, the CDR3 is TGTGCCACCAGCAGAGATATTATCAGGGGGAGGAACAATGAGCAGTTCTTC. Amino acid sequence: CATSRDIIRGRNNEQFF.